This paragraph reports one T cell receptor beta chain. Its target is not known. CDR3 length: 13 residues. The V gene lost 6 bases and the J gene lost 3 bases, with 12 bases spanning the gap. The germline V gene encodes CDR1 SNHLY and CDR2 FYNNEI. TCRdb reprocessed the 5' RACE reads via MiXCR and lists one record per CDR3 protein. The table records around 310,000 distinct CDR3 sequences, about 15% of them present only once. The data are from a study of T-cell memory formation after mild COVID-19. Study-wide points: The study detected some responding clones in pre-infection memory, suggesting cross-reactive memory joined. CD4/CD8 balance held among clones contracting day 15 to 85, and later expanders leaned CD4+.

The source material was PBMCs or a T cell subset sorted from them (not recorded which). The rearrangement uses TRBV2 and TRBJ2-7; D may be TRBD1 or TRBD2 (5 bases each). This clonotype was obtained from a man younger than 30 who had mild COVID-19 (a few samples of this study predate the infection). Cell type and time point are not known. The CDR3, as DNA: TGTGCCAGCAGGGGGGACCCGGACTACGAGCAGTACTTC. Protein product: CASRGDPDYEQYF.